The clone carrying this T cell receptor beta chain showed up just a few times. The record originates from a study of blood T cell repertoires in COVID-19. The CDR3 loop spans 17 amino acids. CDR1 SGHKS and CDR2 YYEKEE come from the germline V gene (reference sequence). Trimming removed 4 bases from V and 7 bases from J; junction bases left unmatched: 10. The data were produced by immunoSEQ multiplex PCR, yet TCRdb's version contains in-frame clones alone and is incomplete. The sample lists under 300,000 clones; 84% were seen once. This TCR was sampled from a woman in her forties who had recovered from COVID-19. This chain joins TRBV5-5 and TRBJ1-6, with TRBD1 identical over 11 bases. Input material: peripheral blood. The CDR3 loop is CASSTRSGTGGNSPLHF. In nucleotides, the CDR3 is TGTGCCAGCAGCACACGATCCGGGACAGGGGGAAATTCACCCCTCCACTTT. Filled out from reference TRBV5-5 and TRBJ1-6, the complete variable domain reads DAGVTQSPTHLIKTRGQQVTLRCSPISGHKSVSWYQQVLGQGPQFIFQYYEKEERGRGNFPDRFSARQFPNYSSELNVNALLLGDSALYLCASSTRSGTGGNSPLHFGNGTRLTVT.